Following are 10 T cell receptor beta chains from one sample sequenced in a study of T cells in tuberculosis. TCRdb's table, derived via immunoSEQ multiplex PCR, lists solely in-frame clones and lacks some. The sample lists about 30,000 clones; more than 80% were seen once. Sequences were obtained from PBMCs. The receptors were sampled from a donor between 10 and 29 years old with latent tuberculosis or without tuberculosis infection.

V usage is TRBV10-3 and J usage is TRBJ1-1; TRBD1 might be the D (5 bases). Germline V lookup: CDR1 ENHRY, CDR2 SYGVKD. The CDR3 loop spans 14 amino acids. With 10 bases removed from V and 1 base from J, the gap between germline ends came to 16 bases. The CDR3 loop reads CATLDSKKNTEAFF. The CDR3 DNA follows: TGTGCCACCCTCGACAGTAAAAAGAACACTGAAGCTTTCTTT.

In its sample, this clone was seen once. The chain uses TRBV19 and TRBJ2-1, with 9 nucleotides matching TRBD2. CDR3 length: 16 amino acids. In germline, CDR1 is LNHDA, CDR2 SQIVND (reference sequence). The V gene end was trimmed by 5 bases and the J gene end by 7 bases; junction bases not matched to a gene: 12. The CDR3 protein is CASSRRTSVLQNEQFF. The CDR3 coding sequence is TGTGCCAGTAGTCGAAGGACTAGCGTATTACAGAATGAGCAGTTCTTC.

The gene calls are TRBV9 and TRBJ2-1; 13 bases line up with TRBD2. From germline, CDR1 is SGDLS and CDR2 YYNGEE. This CDR3 is built from 15 residues. Losses at the gene ends were 3 bases for V and 6 bases for J; bases not matched to a gene: 3. DNA of the CDR3: TGTGCCAGCAGCGCCGGACTAGCGGGGGCCAATGAGCAGTTCTTC. Translation gives CASSAGLAGANEQFF.

The gene calls are TRBV19 and TRBJ1-1; 8 nucleotides match TRBD1. This CDR3 has 15 residues. V lost 1 base and J lost 1; bases outside the gene matches: 2. Per germline, CDR1 LNHDA and CDR2 SQIVND (reference sequence). The CDR3 nucleotides read TGTGCCAGTAGTATAGCTGGACAGGGGAACACTGAAGCTTTCTTT. It yields the protein CASSIAGQGNTEAFF.

There are a few counts of this clone. This chain links TRBV4-3 with TRBJ2-5; 10 positions agree with TRBD2. The germline CDR1 and CDR2 sequences are LGHNA and YSLEER. The CDR3 is 15 residues long. The V segment lost 4 bases and the J segment 2 bases; nucleotides outside the gene matches: 4. The CDR3: CASSLSAGGQETQYF. For the CDR3, the DNA is TGCGCCAGCAGCCTTTCAGCGGGGGGGCAAGAGACCCAGTACTTC.

J is TRBJ1-5 and V is TRBV27, with unresolved D. The germline gives CDR1 MNHEY, CDR2 SMNVEV (reference sequence). V shed 4 bases and J shed 6 bases, with 10 bases lying between them. This CDR3 spans 13 amino acids. The CDR3 nucleotides are TGTGCCAGCAGTTCGCAAGCTGGTCAGCCCCAGCATTTT. It yields the protein CASSSQAGQPQHF.

This chain joins TRBV18 and TRBJ2-7, with D tentatively TRBD1 (6 bases). CDR3 length equals 14 residues. CDR1 is KGHSH, CDR2 LQKENI, per germline. Trimming cost V 6 bases and J 4 bases, with 16 bases left between them. Written as DNA, the CDR3 is TGTGCCAGCTCGTCGGACAGTACGAAGTACGAGCAGTACTTC. Protein sequence: CASSSDSTKYEQYF.

In this sample, this clone turned up once. The chain uses TRBV2 and TRBJ1-4, with 10 bases fitting TRBD1. Trimming at V came to 6 bases and at J to 1 base, leaving 5 bases not matched to a gene. The CDR3 has 16 amino acids. Germline CDR1 is SNHLY and CDR2 is FYNNEI. CDR3 loop: CASRTGTGVTNEKLFF. The CDR3 DNA sequence: TGTGCCAGCAGGACCGGGACAGGGGTAACTAATGAAAAACTGTTTTTT.

This chain uses TRBV6-1 with TRBJ1-3; TRBD1 agrees at 10 bases. The V gene end was trimmed by 2 bases and the J gene end by 1 base; junction bases not matched to a gene: 14. The germline V gene encodes CDR1 MNHNS and CDR2 SASEGT. The CDR3 is 20 amino acids. CDR3 nucleotides: TGTGCCAGCAGTGAAAGTATCTGGACAGGGGGGTTAGCGTCTGGAAACACCATATATTTT. Encoded protein: CASSESIWTGGLASGNTIYF.

The chain uses TRBV7-9 and TRBJ1-2, with D maybe TRBD1 (5 bases). V was trimmed by 3 bases and J by 0 bases, leaving 14 bases between them. The germline V gene has CDR1 SEHNR and CDR2 FQNEAQ (reference sequence). The CDR3 consists of 16 residues. CDR3 protein: CASSFPRDLTNYGYTF. DNA for the CDR3: TGTGCCAGCAGCTTCCCCCGGGACTTAACTAACTATGGCTACACCTTC.